One and the same sample provided the 25 T cell receptor beta chains below, sequenced in a study of cytomegalovirus exposure and HLA in healthy donors. The study ran its PCR with 60 Vbeta and 13 Jbeta primers. Profiling relied on immunoSEQ multiplex PCR, and the TCRdb table lists in-frame clones only, not all of them. The sample consists of about 180,000 clones, around 80% of them appearing once. The sample taken for sequencing was PBMCs. The origin of the receptors is a woman in her fifties or sixties in good health and CMV-seronegative.

This clone was seen only a few times. This chain connects TRBV18 to TRBJ2-7; D perhaps matches TRBD1 (6 bases). The V gene's germline CDR1 is KGHSH and CDR2 LQKENI. Trimming removed 3 bases at V and 7 bases at J, with 13 bases between. The CDR3 sequence is 13 residues long. CDR3 coding DNA: TGTGCCAGCTCACCCCAGGGGCAACTGGAGCAGTACTTC. It codes for CASSPQGQLEQYF.

This sequence joins TRBV9 and TRBJ1-1, with D uncertain. The germline V gene has CDR1 SGDLS and CDR2 YYNGEE. CDR3 length: 15 residues. V was shortened by 0 bases and J by 10 bases, with 19 bases between the two germline ends. CDR3 nucleotide sequence: TGTGCCAGCAGCGTAGTAAGCACGGGCGGGATCGGAGCTTTCTTT. This codes for CASSVVSTGGIGAFF.

This rearrangement joins TRBV29-1 to TRBJ1-2; 9 nucleotides match TRBD1. The CDR3 is made up of 14 amino acids. V lost 4 bases, J lost 2 bases, and 5 bases stayed unmatched. The germline gives CDR1 SQVTM, CDR2 ANQGSEA. For the CDR3, the DNA is TGCAGCGTTGTAGGGACAGGGTTCAACTATGGCTACACCTTC. Protein product: CSVVGTGFNYGYTF.

The chain joins TRBV15 to TRBJ1-2; 7 bases align to TRBD1. V was clipped by 5 bases and J by 7 bases; unmatched bases: 16. Germline CDR1 is LNHNV and CDR2 is YYDKDF (reference sequence). The CDR3 runs 16 residues. The CDR3 bases are TGTGCCACCAGCGGGCGGTACAGGGGAGGAGAAGGTGGCTACACCTTC. Residues: CATSGRYRGGEGGYTF. Filled out from reference TRBV15 and TRBJ1-2, the complete variable domain reads DAMVIQNPRYQVTQFGKPVTLSCSQTLNHNVMYWYQQKSSQAPKLLFHYYDKDFNNEADTPDNFQSRRPNTSFCFLDIRSPGLGDTAMYLCATSGRYRGGEGGYTFGSGTRLTVV.

This clone was counted only a few times. V gene TRBV5-6 combines with J gene TRBJ2-2; weak D call: TRBD1 (6 bases). The CDR3 extends over 15 amino acids. V was pared by 4 bases and J by 4 bases, with 14 bases between. Germline-derived CDR1 and CDR2 are SGHDT and YYEEEE. The CDR3 region has the DNA TGTGCCAGCAGCCAGCTGACAGGATCCACCGGGGAGCTGTTTTTT. It specifies CASSQLTGSTGELFF. Filled out from reference TRBV5-6 and TRBJ2-2, the complete variable domain reads DAGVTQSPTHLIKTRGQQVTLRCSPKSGHDTVSWYQQALGQGPQFIFQYYEEEERQRGNFPDRFSGHQFPNYSSELNVNALLLGDSALYLCASSQLTGSTGELFFGEGSRLTVL.

The genes are TRBV5-1 and TRBJ2-1; 8 nucleotides match TRBD2. This CDR3 comprises 16 residues. Germline V CDR1 and CDR2: SGHRS, YFSETQ. Trimming removed 1 base from V and 5 bases from J; junction bases left unmatched: 8. This CDR3 reads CASSLSPAGVNNEQFF. The CDR3 coding sequence is TGCGCCAGCAGCTTGTCGCCAGCGGGAGTTAACAATGAGCAGTTCTTC. The full variable domain, rest sourced from reference TRBV5-1 and TRBJ2-1, is KAGVTQTPRYLIKTRGQQVTLSCSPISGHRSVSWYQQTPGQGLQFLFEYFSETQRNKGNFPGRFSGRQFSNSRSEMNVSTLELGDSALYLCASSLSPAGVNNEQFFGPGTRLTVL.

V is TRBV6-1 and J is TRBJ1-2, with TRBD1 matching over 12 bases. The CDR3 is 15 amino acids. Unmatched junction bases numbered 5, after V lost 4 bases and J lost 5 bases. Germline CDR1 MNHNS, CDR2 SASEGT. CDR3 nucleotide sequence: TGTGCCAGCAGTGGAGGGACAGGGGGCGTATATGGCTACACCTTC. Its protein is CASSGGTGGVYGYTF.

The V and J genes are TRBV5-1 and TRBJ2-7, with TRBD2 matching over 7 bases. The CDR3 totals 15 residues. V shed 0 bases and J 5 bases; nucleotides not matched to a gene: 8. Germline V lookup: CDR1 SGHRS, CDR2 YFSETQ. In nucleotides, the CDR3 is TGCGCCAGCAGCTTGGAGGGACTACGAGGGGACGAGCAGTACTTC. Translating gives CASSLEGLRGDEQYF.

The chain links TRBV9 to TRBJ1-3, with D tentatively TRBD1 (5 bases). The V and J ends lost 3 bases and 3 bases respectively, with 19 bases between them. The CDR3 is made up of 17 amino acids. Per the germline V gene, CDR1 is SGDLS and CDR2 is YYNGEE. Here the CDR3 DNA reads TGTGCCAGCAGCGCCCAGGGTAGGGGTCCAGGTGGAAACACCATATATTTT. Its translation is CASSAQGRGPGGNTIYF.

J is TRBJ1-3 and V is TRBV27, with D perhaps matching TRBD1 (5 bases). Germline-derived CDR1 and CDR2 are MNHEY and SMNVEV (reference sequence). CDR3 size: 16 residues. Trimming took 0 bases from V and 0 from J, leaving 9 bases between them. The DNA of the CDR3 is TGTGCCAGCAGTTTATCCGGGGGGGGCTCTGGAAACACCATATATTTT. Translated, it gives CASSLSGGGSGNTIYF.

The genes are TRBV2 and TRBJ2-5, with TRBD2 identical over 10 bases. V lost 5 bases, J lost 5 bases, and 8 bases stayed unmatched. This CDR3 has 15 residues. Germline lookup yields CDR1 SNHLY and CDR2 FYNNEI. In DNA, the CDR3 is TGTGCCAGCAGTTGGGCTAGCGGGGGACGGGAGACCCAGTACTTC. Amino acid sequence: CASSWASGGRETQYF.

The chain joins TRBV18 to TRBJ2-2, with 9 bases aligning to TRBD2. CDR1 is KGHSH and CDR2 is LQKENI in the germline V gene. The CDR3 extends over 17 amino acids. V was clipped by 0 bases and J by 8 bases; unmatched bases: 10. CDR3 sequence reads: CASSPPSGRSKPGELFF. The CDR3 region has the DNA TGTGCCAGCTCACCACCCAGCGGGAGGTCAAAACCGGGGGAGCTGTTTTTT.

This clone has more than one count but fewer than ten. This chain uses TRBV19 with TRBJ1-2; a possible D gene is TRBD1 (6 bases). The CDR3 has 14 amino acids. The germline gives CDR1 LNHDA, CDR2 SQIVND (reference sequence). V gave up 3 bases and J gave up 4 bases, with 12 bases separating them. The CDR3 loop is CASSIQDSSYGYTF. The CDR3, as DNA: TGTGCCAGTAGTATCCAGGACAGTTCCTATGGCTACACCTTC.

The CDR3 spells CASSQRGTDTQYF. CDR3 nucleotide sequence: TGCGCCAGCAGCCAACGCGGCACAGATACGCAGTATTTT. V is TRBV4-1 and J is TRBJ2-3; D remains ambiguous. The germline CDR1 and CDR2 sequences are MGHRA and YSYEKL. V lost 2 bases to trimming and J lost 1 base, with 4 bases between them. This CDR3 has 13 amino acids.

The CDR3 DNA follows: TGTGCCAGCAGGGAGACTAGCGGGAGTTGGGGAGACAATGAGCAGTTCTTC. This encodes CASRETSGSWGDNEQFF. The chain recombines TRBV28 with TRBJ2-1; 12 positions agree with TRBD2. This CDR3 region has 17 residues. Germline CDR1 and CDR2: MDHEN and SYDVKM. The V segment lost 6 bases and the J segment 5 bases; nucleotides outside the gene matches: 11. Combining the CDR3 with reference TRBV28 and TRBJ2-1 gives the whole variable domain DVKVTQSSRYLVKRTGEKVFLECVQDMDHENMFWYRQDPGLGLRLIYFSYDVKMKEKGDIPEGYSVSREKKERFSLILESASTNQTSMYLCASRETSGSWGDNEQFFGPGTRLTVL.

The chain joins TRBV5-4 to TRBJ2-3, with D perhaps matching TRBD2 (6 bases). Germline assignment: CDR1 SGHNT and CDR2 YYREEE (reference sequence). CDR3 length: 15 amino acids. V was pared by 3 bases and J by 2 bases, with 13 bases between. CDR3 amino acids: CASSSSTSSTDTQYF. DNA for the CDR3: TGTGCCAGCAGCTCCTCGACTAGTTCCACAGATACGCAGTATTTT. The full variable domain, its missing parts supplied by reference TRBV5-4 and TRBJ2-3, is ETGVTQSPTHLIKTRGQQVTLRCSSQSGHNTVSWYQQALGQGPQFIFQYYREEENGRGNFPPRFSGLQFPNYSSELNVNALELDDSALYLCASSSSTSSTDTQYFGPGTRLTVL.

This chain connects TRBV7-9 to TRBJ1-1, with unresolved D. The CDR3 is made up of 12 amino acids. V was trimmed by 5 bases and J by 11 bases, leaving 15 bases between them. Looked up from germline, CDR1 is SEHNR and CDR2 is FQNEAQ (reference sequence). In nucleotides, the CDR3 is TGTGCCAGCAGCGTAGGGAGTGTTCAGGCTTTCTTT. Amino acids: CASSVGSVQAFF.

V is TRBV6-1 and J is TRBJ1-2; no firm D call. In germline, CDR1 is MNHNS, CDR2 SASEGT. This CDR3 contains 13 residues. V lost 2 bases and J 8 bases, leaving 12 bases between the germline ends. Here the CDR3 DNA reads TGTGCCAGCAGTGAACAGGCAGGTGGAGGCTACACCTTC. Its translation: CASSEQAGGGYTF.

This chain connects TRBV18 to TRBJ2-4; weak D call: TRBD2 (5 bases). Trimming left V 0 bases short and J 1 base short, with 7 bases between. The CDR3 has 15 residues. The germline CDR1 and CDR2 sequences are KGHSH and LQKENI. The CDR3 spells CASSPPLAAKNIQYF. The CDR3 DNA follows: TGTGCCAGCTCACCACCGCTAGCCGCCAAAAACATTCAGTACTTC.

This chain joins TRBV10-2 and TRBJ1-5; D might be TRBD1 (6 bases). Trimming shortened V by 6 bases and J by 0 bases, and 15 bases separated the two germline ends. The CDR3 loop spans 16 amino acids. From germline, CDR1 is WSHSY and CDR2 SAAADI. As DNA, the CDR3 is TGCGCCAGCAGCTTCGGACAGCAATATAGCAATCAGCCCCAGCATTTT. It yields the protein CASSFGQQYSNQPQHF.

This clone was observed once. This sequence joins TRBV11-2 and TRBJ1-1; possible D gene TRBD1, 5 bases. The CDR3 length is 15 residues. Germline loops: CDR1 SGHAT, CDR2 FQNNGV. V shed 2 bases and J shed 3 bases, with 13 bases lying between them. The CDR3 loop reads CASSLFRGNHTEAFF. The CDR3 nucleotides read TGTGCCAGCAGCTTATTTCGGGGGAATCACACTGAAGCTTTCTTT.

The rearrangement joins TRBV10-3 to TRBJ1-1, with TRBD1 matching over 12 bases. Trimming at V came to 3 bases and at J to 3 bases, leaving 5 bases not matched to a gene. CDR3 length equals 16 residues. The V gene's germline CDR1 is ENHRY and CDR2 SYGVKD. The CDR3 protein is CAISDPGQGADTEAFF. The DNA for the CDR3 is TGTGCCATCAGTGACCCGGGACAGGGGGCGGACACTGAAGCTTTCTTT.

This sequence joins TRBV5-6 and TRBJ2-3; 7 positions agree with TRBD2. V lost 4 bases, J lost 1 base, and 3 bases stayed unmatched. The length of the CDR3 is 14 residues. Per the germline V gene, CDR1 is SGHDT and CDR2 is YYEEEE. The CDR3 sequence: CASSRGLGTDTQYF. In nucleotides, the CDR3 is TGTGCCAGCAGCCGCGGACTAGGCACAGATACGCAGTATTTT. The full variable domain, completed using reference TRBV5-6 and TRBJ2-3, is DAGVTQSPTHLIKTRGQQVTLRCSPKSGHDTVSWYQQALGQGPQFIFQYYEEEERQRGNFPDRFSGHQFPNYSSELNVNALLLGDSALYLCASSRGLGTDTQYFGPGTRLTVL.

This rearrangement joins TRBV7-7 to TRBJ2-5, with D maybe TRBD2 (5 bases). This CDR3 contains 15 residues. The V and J ends lost 3 bases and 5 bases respectively, with 16 bases between them. Looked up from germline, CDR1 is SSHAT and CDR2 is FNYEAQ (reference sequence). The CDR3 DNA reads as TGTGCCAGCAGCTTCAATCTACTAGGTGGGGAGACCCAGTACTTC. It codes for CASSFNLLGGETQYF.

The chain uses TRBV6-5 and TRBJ1-2, with 9 positions matching TRBD1. The germline gives CDR1 MNHEY, CDR2 SVGAGI. The junction had 11 bases not matched to a gene; V was cut back by 9 bases and J by 3 bases. This CDR3 has 15 amino acids. Here the CDR3 reads CASGRDRVGYYGYTF. The CDR3 nucleotides are TGTGCCAGTGGCCGGGACAGGGTGGGTTACTATGGCTACACCTTC.